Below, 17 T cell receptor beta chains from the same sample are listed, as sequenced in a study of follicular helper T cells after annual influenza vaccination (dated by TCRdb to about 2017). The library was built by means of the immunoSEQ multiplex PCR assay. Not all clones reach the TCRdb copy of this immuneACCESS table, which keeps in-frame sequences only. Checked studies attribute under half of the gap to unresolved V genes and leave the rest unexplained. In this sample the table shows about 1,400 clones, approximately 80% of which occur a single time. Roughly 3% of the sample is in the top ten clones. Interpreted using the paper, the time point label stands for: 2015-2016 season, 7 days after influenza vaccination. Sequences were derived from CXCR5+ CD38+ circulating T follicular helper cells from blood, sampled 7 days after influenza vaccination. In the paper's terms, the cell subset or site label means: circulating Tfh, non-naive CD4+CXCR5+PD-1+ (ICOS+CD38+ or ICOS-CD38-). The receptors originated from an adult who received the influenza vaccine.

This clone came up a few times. CDR3 protein: CASSLWGDVGNQPQHF. The DNA for the CDR3 is TGTGCCAGCAGCTTGTGGGGGGACGTCGGGAATCAGCCCCAGCATTTT. The chain employs TRBV7-2 and TRBJ1-5, with D tentatively TRBD1 (5 bases). The CDR3 extends over 16 amino acids. Looked up from germline, CDR1 is SGHTA and CDR2 is FQGNSA. Trimming shortened V by 3 bases and J by 4 bases, and 16 bases separated the two germline ends.

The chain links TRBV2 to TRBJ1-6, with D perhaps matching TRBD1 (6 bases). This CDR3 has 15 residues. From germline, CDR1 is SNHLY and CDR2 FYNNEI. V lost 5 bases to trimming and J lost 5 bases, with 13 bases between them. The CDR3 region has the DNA TGTGCCAGCAGTTTTCAGGGGTTAAATAATTCACCCCTCCACTTT. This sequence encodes CASSFQGLNNSPLHF.

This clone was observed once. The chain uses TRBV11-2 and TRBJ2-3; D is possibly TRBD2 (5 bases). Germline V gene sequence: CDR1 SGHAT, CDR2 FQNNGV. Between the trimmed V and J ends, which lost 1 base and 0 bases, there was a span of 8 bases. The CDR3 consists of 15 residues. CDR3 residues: CASSLGGGSTDTQYF. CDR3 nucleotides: TGTGCCAGCAGCTTAGGAGGCGGGAGCACAGATACGCAGTATTTT.

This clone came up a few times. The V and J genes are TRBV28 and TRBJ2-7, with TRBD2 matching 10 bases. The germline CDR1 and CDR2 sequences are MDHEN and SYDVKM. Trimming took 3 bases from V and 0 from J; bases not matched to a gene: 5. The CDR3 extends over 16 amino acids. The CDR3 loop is CASSFVSGRDSYEQYF. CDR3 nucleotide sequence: TGTGCCAGCAGTTTTGTCAGCGGGAGGGACTCCTACGAGCAGTACTTC.

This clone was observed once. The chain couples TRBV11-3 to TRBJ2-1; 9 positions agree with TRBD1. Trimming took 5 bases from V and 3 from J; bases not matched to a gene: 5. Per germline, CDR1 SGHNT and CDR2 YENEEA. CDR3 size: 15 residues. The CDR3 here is CASSPGTGRYNEQFF. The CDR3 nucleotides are TGTGCCAGCAGCCCTGGGACAGGGCGCTACAATGAGCAGTTCTTC.

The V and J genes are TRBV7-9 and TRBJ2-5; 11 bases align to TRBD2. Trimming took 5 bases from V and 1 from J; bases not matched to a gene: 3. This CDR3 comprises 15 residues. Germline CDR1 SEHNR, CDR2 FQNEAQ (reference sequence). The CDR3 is CASSTSGGGQETQYF. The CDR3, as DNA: TGTGCCAGCAGCACTAGCGGGGGCGGCCAAGAGACCCAGTACTTC.

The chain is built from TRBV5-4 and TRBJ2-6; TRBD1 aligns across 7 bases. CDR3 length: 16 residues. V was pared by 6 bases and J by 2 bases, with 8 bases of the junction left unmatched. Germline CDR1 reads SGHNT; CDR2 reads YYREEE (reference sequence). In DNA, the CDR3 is TGTGCCAGCAACGAAAACAGGGGTACTGGGGCCAACGTCCTGACTTTC. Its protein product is CASNENRGTGANVLTF.

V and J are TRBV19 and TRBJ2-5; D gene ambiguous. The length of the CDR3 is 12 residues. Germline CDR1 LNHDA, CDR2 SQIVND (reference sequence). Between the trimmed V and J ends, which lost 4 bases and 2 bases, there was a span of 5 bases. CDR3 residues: CASSTQQETQYF. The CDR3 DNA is TGTGCCAGTAGTACCCAACAAGAGACCCAGTACTTC.

CDR3 in DNA: TGTGCCAGTAGGAAGCGAGATACGCAGTATTTT. Protein: CASRKRDTQYF. V is TRBV19 and J is TRBJ2-3; D is unclear. V was clipped by 6 bases and J by 5 bases, with 6 bases between them. The germline CDR1 and CDR2 sequences are LNHDA and SQIVND (reference sequence). CDR3 size: 11 residues.

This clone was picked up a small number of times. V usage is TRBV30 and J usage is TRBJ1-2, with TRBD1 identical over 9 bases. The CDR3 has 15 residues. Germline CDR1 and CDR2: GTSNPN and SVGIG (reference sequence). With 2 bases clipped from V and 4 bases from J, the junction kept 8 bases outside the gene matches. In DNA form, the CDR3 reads TGTGCCTGGAGTCCCCGGGGACAGGGCGGCTATGGCTACACCTTC. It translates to CAWSPRGQGGYGYTF.

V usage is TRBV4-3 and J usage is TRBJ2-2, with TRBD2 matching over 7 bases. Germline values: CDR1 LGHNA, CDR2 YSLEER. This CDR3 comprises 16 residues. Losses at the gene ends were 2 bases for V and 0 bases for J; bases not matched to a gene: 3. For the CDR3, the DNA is TGCGCCAGCAGCCAACCAAGCGGGGCGAACACCGGGGAGCTGTTTTTT. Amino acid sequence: CASSQPSGANTGELFF.

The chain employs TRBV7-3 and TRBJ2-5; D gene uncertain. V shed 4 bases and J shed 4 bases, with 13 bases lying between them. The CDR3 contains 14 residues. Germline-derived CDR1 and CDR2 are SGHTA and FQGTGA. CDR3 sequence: CASSSTGPGETQYF. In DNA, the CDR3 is TGTGCCAGCAGCTCGACTGGCCCAGGAGAGACCCAGTACTTC.

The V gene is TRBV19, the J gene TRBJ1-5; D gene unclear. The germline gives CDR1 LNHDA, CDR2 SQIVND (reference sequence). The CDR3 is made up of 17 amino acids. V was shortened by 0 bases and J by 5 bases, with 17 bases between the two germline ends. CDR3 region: CASSIDLSSGPHQPQHF. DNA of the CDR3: TGTGCCAGTAGTATAGATCTATCATCGGGCCCCCATCAGCCCCAGCATTTT.

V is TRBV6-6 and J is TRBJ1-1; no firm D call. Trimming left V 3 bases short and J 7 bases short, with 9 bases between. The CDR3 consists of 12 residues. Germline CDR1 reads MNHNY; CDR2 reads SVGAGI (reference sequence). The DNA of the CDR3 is TGTGCCAGCAGTTATCGGGAAGTTGAAGCTTTCTTT. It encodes CASSYREVEAFF.

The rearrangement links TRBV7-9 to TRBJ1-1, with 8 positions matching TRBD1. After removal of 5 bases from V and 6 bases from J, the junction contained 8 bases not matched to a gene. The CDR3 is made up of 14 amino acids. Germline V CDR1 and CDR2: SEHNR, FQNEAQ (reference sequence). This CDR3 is CASSPRTGKPEAFF. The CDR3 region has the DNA TGTGCCAGCAGCCCCAGGACAGGGAAGCCTGAAGCTTTCTTT.

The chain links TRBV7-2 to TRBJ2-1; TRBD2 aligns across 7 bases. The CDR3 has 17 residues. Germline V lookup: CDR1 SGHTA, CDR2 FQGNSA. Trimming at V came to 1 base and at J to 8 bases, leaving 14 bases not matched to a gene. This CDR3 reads CASSLGAGGRGGYEQFF. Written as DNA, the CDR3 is TGTGCCAGCAGCTTAGGGGCGGGCGGGAGAGGTGGGTATGAGCAGTTCTTC.

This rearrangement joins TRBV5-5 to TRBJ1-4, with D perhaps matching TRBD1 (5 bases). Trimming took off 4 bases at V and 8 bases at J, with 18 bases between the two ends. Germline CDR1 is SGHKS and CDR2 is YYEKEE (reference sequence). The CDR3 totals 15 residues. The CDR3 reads CASSRARGSDEKLFF. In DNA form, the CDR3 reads TGTGCCAGCAGCCGTGCCCGGGGGAGTGACGAAAAACTGTTTTTT.